This TCR beta chain stems from a study of shared clonotypes between healthy human individuals (dated by TCRdb to the early 2020s). Study-level background: The cohort included three men and two women between 18 and 49 years of age. To estimate repertoire size and how much clonotypes are shared between individuals, the study performed deep sequencing of blood TCR repertoires from about five healthy adults. To increase sequencing depth and limit assay-specific biases, TCR repertoire library preparation and sequencing were carried out by different laboratories using diverse techniques. Each donor's leukapheresis produced roughly between about 0.85 and 10 billion PBMCs.

Counted from cysteine to phenylalanine, this CDR3 has 16 amino acids. Only the CDR3 DNA stays, 48 bases, in frame from base 1. The germline V gene gives CDR1 as SGDLS and CDR2 as YYNGEE. The junction carries 14 bases between V and J, which are trimmed by 0 bases and 7 bases respectively. Using the deep immunoSEQ assay, multiplex PCR amplified TCR CDR3 regions from genomic DNA. Extracted genomic DNA from each cell subset was spread evenly across all wells of several immunoSEQ 96-well plates, with each plate serving as a replicate. For unsorted PBMC, approximately 300 ng of genomic DNA, equivalent to tens of thousands of T cell genomes, went into each replicate PCR. Genomic DNA from unsorted PBMC was sequenced over ten immunoSEQ deep assay plates. Purified libraries were quantified with a Qubit 3.0 fluorometer, sized on a Bioanalyzer 2100, and re-quantified with the KAPA Library Quantification kit. Every immunoSEQ 96-well plate was sequenced on a separate single-read 150-cycle Illumina NextSeq 550 flow cell. The study's processing was this. Because the immunoSEQ output held only junctional sequences and lacked quality scores, the filtering could not match the filtering applied to full-length reads. To assign V/J genes and CDR3, sequences were annotated using PyIR, a Python wrapper for IgBLAST v1.9, with IMGT germline references. Reads were removed for weak V/J assignments (E-value above 1e-6), missing CDR3, stop codons, out-of-frame junctions, or ambiguous translated residues. A V3J clonotype was defined by an identical inferred V gene, J gene, and CDR3 amino acid sequence. The percentage overlap between two repertoires was calculated by dividing the number of shared unique clonotypes by the size of the smaller repertoire. Richness of each repertoire was evaluated using RTK rarefaction, the Chao1 estimator, and Recon v2.1 estimates of unobserved clonotypes. Held by TCRdb, this immuneACCESS table contains in-frame sequences only and omits some clones. Under half of the omission traces to an unresolved V gene where checked; the cause of the rest is unknown. The D gene and trimming were derived from the DNA, and the V and J assignments and clone size from that table. For this sample there are more than 450,000 clones; less than 85% appear just once. The ten biggest clones cover 10% to 15% of the sample.

The paper's findings and limits, for the study overall: Pairwise subsampling led to the expectation that sequencing depth would affect the degree of clonotype sharing among donors. Sampling was restricted to blood, and TCR repertoires in tissue are likely to differ from TCR repertoires in blood. The small number of donors limited the genetic and exposure-history diversity represented.

On this clone: Its antigen specificity is not known. No base-level quality is on record; no much larger clone is a single base apart.

Donors were healthy HIV-negative adults with no recently reported acute infections or vaccinations. All donors were Caucasian adults living in Nashville, Tennessee, USA. In the unsorted samples, roughly 90 million PBMCs were counted, and genomic DNA was extracted using the QIAamp DNA Blood Mini kit. Blood was obtained by leukapheresis, after which PBMCs were separated by Ficoll-Histopaque density gradient centrifugation and cryopreserved in liquid nitrogen vapor phase. This clonotype was sampled from a woman aged 40 to 55 in good health. Some clones in this sample may be carry-over from other donors' samples. Sequencing used PBMCs. The sequence is built from TRBV9 and TRBJ1-6; TRBD1 is perhaps the D gene, given 6 matching bases. For the CDR3, the sequence is CASSVAPPGANSPLHF. The nucleotide sequence is TGTGCCAGCAGCGTAGCCCCGCCAGGGGCCAATTCACCCCTCCACTTT.